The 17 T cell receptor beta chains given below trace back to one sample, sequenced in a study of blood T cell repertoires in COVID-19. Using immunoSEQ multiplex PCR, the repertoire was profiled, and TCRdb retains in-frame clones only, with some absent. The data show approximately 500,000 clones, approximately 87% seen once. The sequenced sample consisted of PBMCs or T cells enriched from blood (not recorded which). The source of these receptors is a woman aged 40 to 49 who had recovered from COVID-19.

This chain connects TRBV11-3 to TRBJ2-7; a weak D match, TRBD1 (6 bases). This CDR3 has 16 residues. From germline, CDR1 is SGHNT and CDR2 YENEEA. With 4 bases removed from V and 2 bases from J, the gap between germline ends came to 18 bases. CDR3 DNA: TGTGCCAGCAGCTCGCTGAACAGGGATGGACCCTACGAGCAGTACTTC. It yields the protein CASSSLNRDGPYEQYF.

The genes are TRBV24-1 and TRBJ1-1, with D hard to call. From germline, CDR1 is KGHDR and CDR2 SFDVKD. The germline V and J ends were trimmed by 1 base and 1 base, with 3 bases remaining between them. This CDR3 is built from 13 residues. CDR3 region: CATSDFRNTEAFF. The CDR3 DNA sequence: TGTGCCACCAGTGATTTTAGGAACACTGAAGCTTTCTTT.

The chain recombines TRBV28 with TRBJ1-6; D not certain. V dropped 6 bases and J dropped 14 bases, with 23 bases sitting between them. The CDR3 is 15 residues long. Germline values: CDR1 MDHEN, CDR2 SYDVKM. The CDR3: CASRAGQNSLGSLHF. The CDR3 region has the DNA TGTGCCAGCAGGGCGGGCCAAAACTCCTTAGGGTCCCTCCACTTT.

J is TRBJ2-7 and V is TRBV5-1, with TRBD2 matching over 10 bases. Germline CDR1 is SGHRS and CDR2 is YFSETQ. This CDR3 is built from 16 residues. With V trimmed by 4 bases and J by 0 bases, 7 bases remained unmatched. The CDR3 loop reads CASSPSGTSDSYEQYF. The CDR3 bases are TGCGCCAGCAGCCCTTCCGGGACTAGCGACTCCTACGAGCAGTACTTC.

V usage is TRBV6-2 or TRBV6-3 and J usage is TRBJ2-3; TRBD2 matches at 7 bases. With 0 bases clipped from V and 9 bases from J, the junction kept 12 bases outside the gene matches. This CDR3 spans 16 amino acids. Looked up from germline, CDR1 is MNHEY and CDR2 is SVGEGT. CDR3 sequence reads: CASSYSWAGVSPTQYF. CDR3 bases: TGTGCCAGCAGTTACTCGTGGGCGGGAGTGTCCCCGACGCAGTATTTT.

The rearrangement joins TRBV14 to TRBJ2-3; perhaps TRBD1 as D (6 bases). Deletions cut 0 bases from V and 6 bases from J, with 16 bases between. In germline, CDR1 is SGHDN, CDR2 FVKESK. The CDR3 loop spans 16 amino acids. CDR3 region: CASSQDLLGGIDTQYF. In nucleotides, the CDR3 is TGTGCCAGCAGCCAAGATTTATTAGGGGGAATCGATACGCAGTATTTT.

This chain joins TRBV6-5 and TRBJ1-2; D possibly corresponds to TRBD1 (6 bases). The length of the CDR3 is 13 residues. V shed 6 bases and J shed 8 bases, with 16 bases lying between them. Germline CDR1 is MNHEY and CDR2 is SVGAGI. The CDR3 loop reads CASSVKDSHGYTF. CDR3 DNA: TGTGCCAGCAGCGTAAAGGACAGCCACGGCTACACCTTC.

The CDR3: CASSPLRDRGYGYTF. The CDR3 region has the DNA TGTGCCAGCAGCCCTCTCCGGGACAGGGGTTATGGCTACACCTTC. This sequence joins TRBV7-9 and TRBJ1-2, with TRBD1 matching over 10 bases. Germline V lookup: CDR1 SEHNR, CDR2 FQNEAQ (reference sequence). V shed 5 bases and J 5 bases; nucleotides not matched to a gene: 8. The CDR3 contains 15 residues.

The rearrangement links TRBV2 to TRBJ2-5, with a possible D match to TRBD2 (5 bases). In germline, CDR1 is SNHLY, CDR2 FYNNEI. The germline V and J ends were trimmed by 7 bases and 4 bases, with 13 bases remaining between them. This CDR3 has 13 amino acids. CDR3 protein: CASITRSRETQYF. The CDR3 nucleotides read TGTGCCAGCATCACTAGAAGTAGAGAGACCCAGTACTTC.

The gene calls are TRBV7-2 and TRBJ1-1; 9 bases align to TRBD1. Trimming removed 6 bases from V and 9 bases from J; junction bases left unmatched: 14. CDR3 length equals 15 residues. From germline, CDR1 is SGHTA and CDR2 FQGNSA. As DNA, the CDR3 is TGTGCCAGCAGTAACGAACCCAGACAGGGGGAGAAAGCTTTCTTT. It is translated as CASSNEPRQGEKAFF. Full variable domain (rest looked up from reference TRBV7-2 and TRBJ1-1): GAGVSQSPSNKVTEKGKDVELRCDPISGHTALYWYRQSLGQGLEFLIYFQGNSAPDKSGLPSDRFSAERTGGSVSTLTIQRTQQEDSAVYLCASSNEPRQGEKAFFGQGTRLTVV.

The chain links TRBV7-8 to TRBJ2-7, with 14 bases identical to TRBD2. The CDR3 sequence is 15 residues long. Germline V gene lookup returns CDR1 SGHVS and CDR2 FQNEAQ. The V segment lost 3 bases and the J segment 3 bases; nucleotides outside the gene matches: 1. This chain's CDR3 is CASSFGTSGGYEQYF. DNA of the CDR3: TGTGCCAGCAGCTTCGGGACTAGCGGGGGCTACGAGCAGTACTTC.

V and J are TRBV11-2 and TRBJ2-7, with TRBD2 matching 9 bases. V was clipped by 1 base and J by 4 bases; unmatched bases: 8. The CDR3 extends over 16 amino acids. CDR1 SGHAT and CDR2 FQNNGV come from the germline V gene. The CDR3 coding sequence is TGTGCCAGCAGCTTAGCCGCGACTAGCGGAGTATACGAGCAGTACTTC. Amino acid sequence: CASSLAATSGVYEQYF.

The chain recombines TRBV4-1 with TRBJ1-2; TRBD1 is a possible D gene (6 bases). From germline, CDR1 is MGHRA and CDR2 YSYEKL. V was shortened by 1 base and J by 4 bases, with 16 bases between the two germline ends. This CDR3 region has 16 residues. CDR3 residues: CASSQGSAADSYGYTF. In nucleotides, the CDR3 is TGCGCCAGCAGCCAAGGGTCCGCGGCGGACAGCTATGGCTACACCTTC.

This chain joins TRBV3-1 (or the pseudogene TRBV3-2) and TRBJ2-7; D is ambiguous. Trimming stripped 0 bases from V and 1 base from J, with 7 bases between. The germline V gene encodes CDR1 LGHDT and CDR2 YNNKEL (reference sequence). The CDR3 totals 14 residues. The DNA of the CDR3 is TGTGCCAGCAGCCAAGATTTCCGGTCCTACGAGCAGTACTTC. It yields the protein CASSQDFRSYEQYF.

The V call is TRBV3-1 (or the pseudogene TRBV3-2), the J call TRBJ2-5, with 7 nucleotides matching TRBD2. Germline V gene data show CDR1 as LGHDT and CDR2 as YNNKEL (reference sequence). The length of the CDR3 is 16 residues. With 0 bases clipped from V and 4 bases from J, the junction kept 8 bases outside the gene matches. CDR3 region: CASSQERLAGRETQYF. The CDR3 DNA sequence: TGTGCCAGCAGCCAAGAGCGATTAGCGGGTAGAGAGACCCAGTACTTC.

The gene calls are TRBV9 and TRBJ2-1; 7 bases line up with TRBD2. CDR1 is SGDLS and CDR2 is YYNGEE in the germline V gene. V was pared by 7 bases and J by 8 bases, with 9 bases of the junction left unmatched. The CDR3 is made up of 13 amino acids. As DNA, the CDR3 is TGTGCCAGCTCCGTGGGAGGGCCGTATGAGCAGTTCTTC. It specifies CASSVGGPYEQFF.

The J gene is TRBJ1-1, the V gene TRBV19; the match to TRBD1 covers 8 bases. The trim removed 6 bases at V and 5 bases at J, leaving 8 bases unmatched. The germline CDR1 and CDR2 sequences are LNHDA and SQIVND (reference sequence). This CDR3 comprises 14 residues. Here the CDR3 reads CASSPQGAGTEAFF. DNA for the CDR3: TGTGCCAGTAGCCCCCAGGGGGCAGGGACTGAAGCTTTCTTT. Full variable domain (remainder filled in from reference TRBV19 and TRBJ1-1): DGGITQSPKYLFRKEGQNVTLSCEQNLNHDAMYWYRQDPGQGLRLIYYSQIVNDFQKGDIAEGYSVSREKKESFPLTVTSAQKNPTAFYLCASSPQGAGTEAFFGQGTRLTVV.